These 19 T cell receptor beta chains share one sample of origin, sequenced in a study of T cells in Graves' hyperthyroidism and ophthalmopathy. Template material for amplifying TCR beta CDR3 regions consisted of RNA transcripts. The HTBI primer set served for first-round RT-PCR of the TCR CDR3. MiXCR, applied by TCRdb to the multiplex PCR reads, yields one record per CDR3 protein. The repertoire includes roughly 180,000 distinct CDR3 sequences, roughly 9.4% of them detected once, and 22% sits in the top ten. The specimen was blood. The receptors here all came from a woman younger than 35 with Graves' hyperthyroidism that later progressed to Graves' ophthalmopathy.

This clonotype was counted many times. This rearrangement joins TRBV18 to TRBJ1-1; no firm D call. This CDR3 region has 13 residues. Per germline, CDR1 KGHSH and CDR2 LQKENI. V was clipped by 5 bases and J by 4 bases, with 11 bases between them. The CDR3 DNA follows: TGTGCCAGCTCAGAGTCTGGTGGCACTGAAGCTTTCTTT. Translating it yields CASSESGGTEAFF.

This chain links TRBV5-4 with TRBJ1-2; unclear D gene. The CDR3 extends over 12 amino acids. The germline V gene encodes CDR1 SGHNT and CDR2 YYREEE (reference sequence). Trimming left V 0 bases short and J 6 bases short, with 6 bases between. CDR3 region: CASSLADDGYTF. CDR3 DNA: TGTGCCAGCAGCTTGGCAGACGATGGCTACACCTTC.

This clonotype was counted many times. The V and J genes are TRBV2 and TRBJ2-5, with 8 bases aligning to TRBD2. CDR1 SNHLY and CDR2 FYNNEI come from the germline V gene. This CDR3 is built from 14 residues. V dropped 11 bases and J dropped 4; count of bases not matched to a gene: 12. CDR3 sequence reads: CAAQRGTGLETQYF. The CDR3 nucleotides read TGTGCCGCCCAGCGGGGGACCGGGTTAGAGACCCAGTACTTC.

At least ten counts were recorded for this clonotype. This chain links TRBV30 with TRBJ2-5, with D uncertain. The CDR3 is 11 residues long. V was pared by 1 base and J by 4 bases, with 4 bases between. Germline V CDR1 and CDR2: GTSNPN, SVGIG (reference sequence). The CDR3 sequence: CAWSAGETQYF. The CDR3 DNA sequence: TGTGCCTGGAGTGCTGGAGAGACCCAGTACTTC.

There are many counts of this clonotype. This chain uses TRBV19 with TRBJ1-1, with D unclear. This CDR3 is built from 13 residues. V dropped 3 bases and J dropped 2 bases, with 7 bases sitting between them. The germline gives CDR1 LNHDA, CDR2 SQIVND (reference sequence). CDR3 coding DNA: TGTGCCAGTAGTATTCTCGCAAACACTGAAGCTTTCTTT. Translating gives CASSILANTEAFF.

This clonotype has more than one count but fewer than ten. The DNA for the CDR3 is TGTGCCAGCAGCGATGAACCGGGACAGGGCCGGGAAAAACTGTTTTTT. This encodes CASSDEPGQGREKLFF. V and J are TRBV7-9 and TRBJ1-4, with 9 positions matching TRBD1. The junction had 12 bases not matched to a gene; V was cut back by 5 bases and J by 8 bases. This CDR3 spans 16 amino acids. Germline V lookup: CDR1 SEHNR, CDR2 FQNEAQ (reference sequence).

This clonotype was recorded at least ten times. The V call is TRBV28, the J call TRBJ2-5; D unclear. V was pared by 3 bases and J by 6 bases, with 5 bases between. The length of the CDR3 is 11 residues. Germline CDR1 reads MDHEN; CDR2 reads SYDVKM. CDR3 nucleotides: TGTGCCAGCAGTTTTTTGAAGACCCAGTACTTC. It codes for CASSFLKTQYF.

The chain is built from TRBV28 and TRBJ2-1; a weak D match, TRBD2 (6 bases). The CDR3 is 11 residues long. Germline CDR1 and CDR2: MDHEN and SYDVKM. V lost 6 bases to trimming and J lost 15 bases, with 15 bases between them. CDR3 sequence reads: CASSRLVATFF. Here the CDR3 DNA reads TGTGCCAGCAGCCGACTAGTCGCGACGTTCTTC.

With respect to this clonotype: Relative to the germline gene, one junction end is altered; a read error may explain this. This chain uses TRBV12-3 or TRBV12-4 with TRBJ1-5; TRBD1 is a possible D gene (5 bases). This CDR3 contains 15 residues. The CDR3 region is CTSSLGQGSNQPQHF. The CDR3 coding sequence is TGTACCAGCAGTTTAGGTCAGGGTAGCAATCAGCCCCAGCATTTT.

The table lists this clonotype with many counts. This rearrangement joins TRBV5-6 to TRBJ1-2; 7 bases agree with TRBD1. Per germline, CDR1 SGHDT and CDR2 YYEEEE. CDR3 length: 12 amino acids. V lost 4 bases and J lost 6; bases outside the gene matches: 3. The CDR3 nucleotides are TGTGCCAGCAGCGCGACAGGGAATGGCTACACCTTC. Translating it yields CASSATGNGYTF.

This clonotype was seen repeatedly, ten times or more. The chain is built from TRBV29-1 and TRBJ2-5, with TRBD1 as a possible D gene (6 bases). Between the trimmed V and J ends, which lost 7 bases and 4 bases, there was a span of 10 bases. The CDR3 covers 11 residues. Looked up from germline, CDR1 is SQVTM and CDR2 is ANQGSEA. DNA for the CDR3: TGCAGCGGGACACAGGGAGAGACCCAGTACTTC. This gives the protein CSGTQGETQYF.

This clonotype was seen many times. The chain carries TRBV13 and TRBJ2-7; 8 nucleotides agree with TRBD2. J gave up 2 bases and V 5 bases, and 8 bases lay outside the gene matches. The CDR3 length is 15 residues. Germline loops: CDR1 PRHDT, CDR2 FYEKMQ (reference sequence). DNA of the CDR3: TGTGCCAGCAGCCGACGAACAGCGGGAGCCTACGAGCAGTACTTC. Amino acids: CASSRRTAGAYEQYF.

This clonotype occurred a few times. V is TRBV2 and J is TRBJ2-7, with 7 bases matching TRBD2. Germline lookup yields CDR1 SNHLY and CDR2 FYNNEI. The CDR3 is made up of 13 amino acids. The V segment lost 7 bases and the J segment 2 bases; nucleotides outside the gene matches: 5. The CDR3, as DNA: TGTGCCAGCACCACCGGACTAGCCTACGAGCAGTACTTC. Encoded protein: CASTTGLAYEQYF.

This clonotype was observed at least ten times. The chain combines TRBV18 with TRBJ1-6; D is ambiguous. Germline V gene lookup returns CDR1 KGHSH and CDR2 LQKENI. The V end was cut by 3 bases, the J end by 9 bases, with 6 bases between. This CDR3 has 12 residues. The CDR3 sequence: CASSPVRSPLHF. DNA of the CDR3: TGTGCCAGCTCACCCGTCCGTTCACCCCTCCACTTT.

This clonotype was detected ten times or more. CDR3 bases: TGTGCCGGTACAGGGGGGAGGAATGAGCAGTTCTTC. Amino acid sequence: CAGTGGRNEQFF. The chain employs TRBV5-4 and TRBJ2-1; the match to TRBD1 covers 8 bases. The CDR3 sequence is 12 residues long. Germline lookup yields CDR1 SGHNT and CDR2 YYREEE (reference sequence). The V segment lost 10 bases and the J segment 7 bases; nucleotides outside the gene matches: 7.

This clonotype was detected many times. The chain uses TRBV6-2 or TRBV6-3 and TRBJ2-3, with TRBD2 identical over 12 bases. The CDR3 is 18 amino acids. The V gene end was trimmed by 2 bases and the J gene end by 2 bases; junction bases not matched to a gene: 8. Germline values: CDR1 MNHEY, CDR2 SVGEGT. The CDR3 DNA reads TGTGCCAGCAGTTACCCGCTTCTAGCGGGAGGGCCCACAGATACGCAGTATTTT. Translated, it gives CASSYPLLAGGPTDTQYF.

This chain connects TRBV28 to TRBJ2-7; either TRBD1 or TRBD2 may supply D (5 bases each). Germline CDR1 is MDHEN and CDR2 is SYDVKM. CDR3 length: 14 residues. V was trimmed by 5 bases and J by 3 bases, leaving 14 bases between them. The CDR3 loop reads CASSAGTANYEQYF. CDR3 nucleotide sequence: TGTGCCAGCAGTGCCGGGACGGCGAACTACGAGCAGTACTTC.

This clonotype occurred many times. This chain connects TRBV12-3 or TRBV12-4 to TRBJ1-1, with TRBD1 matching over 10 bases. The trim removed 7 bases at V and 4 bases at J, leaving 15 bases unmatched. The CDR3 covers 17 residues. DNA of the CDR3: TGTGCCAGCAATTACTTAACCCGGGACAGGGGTCCCACTGAAGCTTTCTTT. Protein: CASNYLTRDRGPTEAFF.

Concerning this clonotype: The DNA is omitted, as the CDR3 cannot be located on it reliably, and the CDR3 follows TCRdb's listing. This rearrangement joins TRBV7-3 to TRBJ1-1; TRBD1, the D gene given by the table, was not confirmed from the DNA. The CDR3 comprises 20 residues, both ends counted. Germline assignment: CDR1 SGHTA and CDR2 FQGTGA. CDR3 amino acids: CASSPTVGTGANNMNTEALF.